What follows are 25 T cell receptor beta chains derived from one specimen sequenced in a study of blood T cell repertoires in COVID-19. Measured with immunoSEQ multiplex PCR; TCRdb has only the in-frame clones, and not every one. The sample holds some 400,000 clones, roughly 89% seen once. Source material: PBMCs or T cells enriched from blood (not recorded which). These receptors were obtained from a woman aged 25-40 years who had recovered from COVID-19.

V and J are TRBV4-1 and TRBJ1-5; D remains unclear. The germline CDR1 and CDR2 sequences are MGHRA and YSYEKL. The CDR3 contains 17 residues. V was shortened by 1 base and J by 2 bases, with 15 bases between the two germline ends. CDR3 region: CASSQVLRVFGNQPQHF. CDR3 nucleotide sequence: TGCGCCAGCAGCCAAGTTCTACGAGTTTTTGGCAATCAGCCCCAGCATTTT.

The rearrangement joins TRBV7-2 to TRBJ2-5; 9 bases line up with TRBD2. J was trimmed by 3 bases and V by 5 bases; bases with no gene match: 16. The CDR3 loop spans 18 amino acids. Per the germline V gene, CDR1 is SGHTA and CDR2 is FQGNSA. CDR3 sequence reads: CASSPPLAGQLIKETQYF. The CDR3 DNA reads TGTGCCAGCAGCCCCCCTCTAGCGGGGCAACTGATTAAAGAGACCCAGTACTTC.

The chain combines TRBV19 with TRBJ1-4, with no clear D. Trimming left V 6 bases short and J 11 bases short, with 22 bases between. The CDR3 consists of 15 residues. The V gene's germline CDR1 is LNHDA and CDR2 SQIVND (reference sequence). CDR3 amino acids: CASSRSELLMQKLFF. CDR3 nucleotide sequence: TGTGCCAGTAGCCGATCGGAGCTCCTCATGCAGAAACTGTTTTTT.

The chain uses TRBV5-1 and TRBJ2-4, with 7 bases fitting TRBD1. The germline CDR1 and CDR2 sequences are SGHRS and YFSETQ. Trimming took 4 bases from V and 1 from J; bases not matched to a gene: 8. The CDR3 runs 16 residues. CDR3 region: CASSLGDSPAKNIQYF. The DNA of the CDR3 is TGCGCCAGCAGCCTGGGGGACAGCCCGGCCAAAAACATTCAGTACTTC.

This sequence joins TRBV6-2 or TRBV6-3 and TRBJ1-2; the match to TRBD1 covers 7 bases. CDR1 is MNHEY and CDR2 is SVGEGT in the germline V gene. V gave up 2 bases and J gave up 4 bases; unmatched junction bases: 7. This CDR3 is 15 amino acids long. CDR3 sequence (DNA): TGTGCCAGCAGTTACCTATCACAGGGGAGCTATGGCTACACCTTC. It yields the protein CASSYLSQGSYGYTF.

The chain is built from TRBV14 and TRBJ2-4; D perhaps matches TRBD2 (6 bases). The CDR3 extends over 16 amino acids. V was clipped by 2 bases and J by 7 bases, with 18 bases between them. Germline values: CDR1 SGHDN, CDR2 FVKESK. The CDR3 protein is CASSQFSGGVWNIQYF. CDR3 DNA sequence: TGTGCCAGCAGCCAATTCTCCGGGGGTGTGTGGAACATTCAGTACTTC.

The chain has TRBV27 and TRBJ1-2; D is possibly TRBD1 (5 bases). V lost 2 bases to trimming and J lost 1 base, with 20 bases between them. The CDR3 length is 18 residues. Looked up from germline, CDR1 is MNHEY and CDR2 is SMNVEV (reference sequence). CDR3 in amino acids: CASSLIGLGGRGNYGYTF. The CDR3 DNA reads TGTGCCAGCAGTTTAATCGGTCTCGGGGGAAGAGGTAACTATGGCTACACCTTC.

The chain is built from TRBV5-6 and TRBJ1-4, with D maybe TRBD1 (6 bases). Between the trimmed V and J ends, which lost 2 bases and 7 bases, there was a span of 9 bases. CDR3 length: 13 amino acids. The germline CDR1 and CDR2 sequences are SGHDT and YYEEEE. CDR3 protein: CASSLQGIEKLFF. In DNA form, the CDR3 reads TGTGCCAGCAGCTTACAGGGTATTGAAAAACTGTTTTTT. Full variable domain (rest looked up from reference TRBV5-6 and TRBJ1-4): DAGVTQSPTHLIKTRGQQVTLRCSPKSGHDTVSWYQQALGQGPQFIFQYYEEEERQRGNFPDRFSGHQFPNYSSELNVNALLLGDSALYLCASSLQGIEKLFFGSGTQLSVL.

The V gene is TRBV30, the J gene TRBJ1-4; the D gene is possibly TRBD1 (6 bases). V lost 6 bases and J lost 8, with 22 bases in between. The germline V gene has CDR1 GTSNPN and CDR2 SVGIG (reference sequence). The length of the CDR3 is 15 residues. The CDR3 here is CACLSGTQRGEKLFF. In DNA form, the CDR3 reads TGTGCCTGCCTCTCCGGGACACAAAGGGGGGAAAAACTGTTTTTT.

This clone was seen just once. In DNA, the CDR3 is TGCGCCAGCAGCCACCAGACAGGTCGTCTTGAAAAACTGTTTTTT. Translation gives CASSHQTGRLEKLFF. The chain uses TRBV5-1 and TRBJ1-4; D might be TRBD1 (6 bases). V was pared by 4 bases and J by 7 bases, with 17 bases between. Germline CDR1 SGHRS, CDR2 YFSETQ. This CDR3 region has 15 residues.

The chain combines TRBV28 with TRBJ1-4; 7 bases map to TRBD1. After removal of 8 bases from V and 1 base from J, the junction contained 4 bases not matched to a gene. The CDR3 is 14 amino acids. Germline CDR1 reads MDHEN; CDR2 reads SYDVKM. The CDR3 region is CASGNRGTNEKLFF. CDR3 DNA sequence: TGTGCCAGCGGCAACAGGGGAACTAATGAAAAACTGTTTTTT.

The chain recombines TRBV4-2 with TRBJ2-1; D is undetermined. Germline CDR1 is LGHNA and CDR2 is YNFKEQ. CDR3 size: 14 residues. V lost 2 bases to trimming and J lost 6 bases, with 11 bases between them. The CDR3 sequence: CASSQSGGGNEQFF. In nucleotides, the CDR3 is TGTGCCAGCAGCCAATCCGGCGGCGGCAATGAGCAGTTCTTC.

CDR3 sequence (DNA): TGTGCCAGCAGCTTTTCTATGACAGGGGCGGAAGAGACCCAGTACTTC. It codes for CASSFSMTGAEETQYF. The J gene is TRBJ2-5, the V gene TRBV5-6; 8 nucleotides line up with TRBD1. Germline-derived CDR1 and CDR2 are SGHDT and YYEEEE. V lost 2 bases, J lost 3 bases, and 9 bases stayed unmatched. The length of the CDR3 is 16 residues.

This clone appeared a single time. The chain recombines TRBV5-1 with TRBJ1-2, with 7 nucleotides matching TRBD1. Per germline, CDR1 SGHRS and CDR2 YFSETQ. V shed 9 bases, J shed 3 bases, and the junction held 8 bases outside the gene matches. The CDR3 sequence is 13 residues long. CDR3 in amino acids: CATRDRVDYGYTF. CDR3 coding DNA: TGCGCCACCCGAGACAGGGTGGACTATGGCTACACCTTC. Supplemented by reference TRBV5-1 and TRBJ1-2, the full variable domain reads KAGVTQTPRYLIKTRGQQVTLSCSPISGHRSVSWYQQTPGQGLQFLFEYFSETQRNKGNFPGRFSGRQFSNSRSEMNVSTLELGDSALYLCATRDRVDYGYTFGSGTRLTVV.

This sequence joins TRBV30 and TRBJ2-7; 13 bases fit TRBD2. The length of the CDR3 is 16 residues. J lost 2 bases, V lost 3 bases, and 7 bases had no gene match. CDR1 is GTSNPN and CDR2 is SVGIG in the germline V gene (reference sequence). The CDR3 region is CAWSQQGLAGTYEQYF. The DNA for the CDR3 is TGTGCCTGGAGCCAACAGGGACTAGCGGGAACCTACGAGCAGTACTTC.

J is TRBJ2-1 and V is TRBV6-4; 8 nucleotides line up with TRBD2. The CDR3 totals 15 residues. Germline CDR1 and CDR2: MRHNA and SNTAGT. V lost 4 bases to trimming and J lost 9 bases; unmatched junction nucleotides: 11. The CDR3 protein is CASSAEGGRLSEQFF. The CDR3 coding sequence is TGTGCCAGCAGTGCGGAGGGCGGGAGGTTGAGTGAGCAGTTCTTC.

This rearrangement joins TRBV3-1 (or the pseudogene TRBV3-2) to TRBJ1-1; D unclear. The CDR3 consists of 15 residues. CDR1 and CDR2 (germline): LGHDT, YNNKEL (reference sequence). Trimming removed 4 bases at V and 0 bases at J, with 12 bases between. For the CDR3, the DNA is TGTGCCAGCAGCCCACGGAGGCTAATGAACACTGAAGCTTTCTTT. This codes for CASSPRRLMNTEAFF.

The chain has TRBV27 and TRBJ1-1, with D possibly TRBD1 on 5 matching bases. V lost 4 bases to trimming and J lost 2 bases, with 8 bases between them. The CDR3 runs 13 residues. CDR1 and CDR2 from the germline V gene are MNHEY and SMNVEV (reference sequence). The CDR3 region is CASSSDINTEAFF. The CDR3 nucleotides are TGTGCCAGCAGTTCGGACATCAACACTGAAGCTTTCTTT.

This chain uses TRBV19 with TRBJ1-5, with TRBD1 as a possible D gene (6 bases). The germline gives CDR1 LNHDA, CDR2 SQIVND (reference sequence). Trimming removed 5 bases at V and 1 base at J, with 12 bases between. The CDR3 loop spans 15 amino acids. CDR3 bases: TGTGCCAGTAGTGAAAGCGACAGGAGCAATCAGCCCCAGCATTTT. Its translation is CASSESDRSNQPQHF.

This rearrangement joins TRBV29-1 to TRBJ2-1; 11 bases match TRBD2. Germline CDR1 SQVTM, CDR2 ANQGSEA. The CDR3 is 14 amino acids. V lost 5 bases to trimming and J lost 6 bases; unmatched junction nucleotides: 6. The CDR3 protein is CSVPKLAGVNEQFF. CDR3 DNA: TGCAGCGTTCCGAAACTAGCGGGAGTCAATGAGCAGTTCTTC.

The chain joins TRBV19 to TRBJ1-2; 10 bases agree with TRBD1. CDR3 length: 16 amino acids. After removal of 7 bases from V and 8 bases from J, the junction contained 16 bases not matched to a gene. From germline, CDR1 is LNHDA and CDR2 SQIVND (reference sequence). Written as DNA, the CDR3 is TGTGCCAGTACCGTACCCGGGACAGGGGCACGTTACGGCTACACCTTC. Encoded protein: CASTVPGTGARYGYTF.

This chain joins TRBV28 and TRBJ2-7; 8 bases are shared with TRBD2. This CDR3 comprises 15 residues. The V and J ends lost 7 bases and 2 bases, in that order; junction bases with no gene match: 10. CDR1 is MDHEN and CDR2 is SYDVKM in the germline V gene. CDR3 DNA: TGTGCCAGCACGCTCGGGGGGGGACTGACCTACGAGCAGTACTTC. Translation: CASTLGGGLTYEQYF.

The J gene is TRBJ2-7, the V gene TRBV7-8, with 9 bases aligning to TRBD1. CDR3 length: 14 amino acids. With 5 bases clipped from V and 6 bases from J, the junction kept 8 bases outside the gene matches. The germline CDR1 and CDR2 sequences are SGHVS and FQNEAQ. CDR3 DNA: TGTGCCAGCAGCGCTGGGACAGGGCCTCGCGAGCAGTACTTC. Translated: CASSAGTGPREQYF.

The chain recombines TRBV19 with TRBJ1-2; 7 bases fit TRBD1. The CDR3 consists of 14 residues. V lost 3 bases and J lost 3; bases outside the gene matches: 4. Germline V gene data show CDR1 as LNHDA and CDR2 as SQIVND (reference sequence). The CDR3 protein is CASSMNQGDYGYTF. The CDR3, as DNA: TGTGCCAGTAGTATGAATCAGGGGGACTATGGCTACACCTTC.

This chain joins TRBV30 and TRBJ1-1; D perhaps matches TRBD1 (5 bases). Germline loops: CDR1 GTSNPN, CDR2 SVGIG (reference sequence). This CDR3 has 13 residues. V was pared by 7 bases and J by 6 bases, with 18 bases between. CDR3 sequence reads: CAFGGVMSAEAFF. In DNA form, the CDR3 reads TGTGCCTTTGGAGGGGTTATGAGCGCTGAAGCTTTCTTT.